This T cell receptor (beta chain) was documented in a study of human T cells and chemical hapten exposure (dated by TCRdb to the early 2020s). About the full investigation: Libraries were pooled for sequencing, and variation in per-sample TCR yields was attributed mainly to small differences in library volumes within the pool. This study followed changes in the peripheral blood TCR repertoire in vivo during primary and secondary sensitization of alopecia patients to the hapten diphenylcyclopropenone (DPC). Each blood RNA sample was used to sequence both TCR alpha and TCR beta chains. The full study reports these points: After repeated subsampling, the strength of the expansion versus patch-test correlation and the threshold at which it became significant changed. No change with DPC sensitization was found in the number of TCRs above 1 in 1000 frequency, and no evidence of global repertoire structure alterations was found.

The germline V gene encodes CDR1 MNHEY and CDR2 SVGEGT. The CDR3 spans 15 residues, from the cysteine through the phenylalanine. The CDR3 DNA has 45 bases and is translated from base 1. Unmatched junction bases come to 5, with V trimmed by 7 bases and J by 4 bases. This clonotype appeared many times. It lacks a known antigen. No quality values exist for individual bases; no much larger clone is one base distant. Libraries were made using RACE. Sequencing was carried out with a NextSeq 500. Library preparation attached unique molecular identifiers to individual cDNA molecules for quantitative, reproducible TCR counting. The study's processing was this. The median number of TCRs per sample was roughly 94,000, ranging from 23,224 to 690,600. V, J and CDR3 annotation of the TCR reads was performed with the Decombinator software suite. For the PS versus PT1 abundance plots, all samples were subsampled to the same number of TCRs (28,000). Expanded TCRs were defined as absent before sensitization and observed at least eight times at the 2-week time point. Starting from the raw public reads, TCRdb applied fastp trimming at Q25, assembled clones with MiXCR and retained in-frame beta chains. Rows matching on CDR3 protein sequence are summarized as one entry with the most common DNA and genes. TCRdb, rather than the study authors, made the V and J calls. For this sample there are approximately 59,000 distinct CDR3 sequences; around 6.1% appear just once. The ten largest account for 3% to 4% of the sample.

This sample's time point label indicates: healthy volunteer bleed at 6 weeks. Total RNA was extracted from unfractionated whole blood collected in Tempus Blood RNA tubes. As TCR sequencing controls, roughly five healthy volunteers were used, with blood taken at day 0, 2 weeks and 6 weeks. Recombination connected TRBV6-2 or TRBV6-3 to TRBJ2-3; 13 nucleotides in the junction match TRBD2. Sequences were obtained from whole blood. The sequence was collected from a female donor in good health. Some clones in this sample may be carry-over from other donors' samples. The CDR3 region reads CASTRLAGGADTQYF. The nucleotides are TGTGCCAGCACCCGACTAGCGGGAGGCGCAGATACGCAGTATTTT.